A selection of T cell receptor beta chains follows, all from one sample in a study of blood T cell repertoires in COVID-19. Measured with immunoSEQ multiplex PCR; TCRdb has only the in-frame clones, and not every one. The sample has roughly 120,000 clones; less than 85% are singletons. Material for sequencing was peripheral blood. The source is a man aged 50-59 years with acute or convalescent COVID-19. Both conserved end residues are part of each CDR3. The order of the fields is clone size, D gene, J gene, V gene, CDR3 DNA, CDR3 protein. D genes are given only for firm matches. Expanded clones are given a class, and other clones once, few, many or no size at all.

-	TRBD1	TRBJ1-6	TRBV4-1	TGCGCCAGCAGCCGATCGACAGGGAGTAATTCACCCCTCCACTTT	CASSRSTGSNSPLHF
once	-	TRBJ1-2	TRBV15	TGTGCCACCAGCAGAGATCCGGCTAACTATGGCTACACCTTC	CATSRDPANYGYTF
-	-	TRBJ1-6	TRBV2	TGTGCCGGAACCCGGGACTTAACTGTCTATAATTCACCCCTCCACTTT	CAGTRDLTVYNSPLHF
-	-	TRBJ2-2	TRBV19	TGTGCCAGTAGTATCGGAGTGATTTACACCGGGGAGCTGTTTTTT	CASSIGVIYTGELFF
-	-	TRBJ1-1	TRBV19	TGTGCCAGTAGTGAGGGGAACACTGAAGCTTTCTTT	CASSEGNTEAFF
-	TRBD1	TRBJ2-6	TRBV7-9	TGTGCCAGCAGCTCGGACAGGATATCTGGGGCCAACGTCCTGACTTTC	CASSSDRISGANVLTF
-	TRBD1	TRBJ1-2	TRBV2	TGTGCCAGCAGTGCAACCGACAGGGTGGGAGGCTACACCTTC	CASSATDRVGGYTF
-	-	TRBJ2-7	TRBV19	TGTGCCAGTAGTATAGATAGCTACGAGCAGTACTTC	CASSIDSYEQYF
-	TRBD1	TRBJ1-2	TRBV2	TGTGCCAGCAGCCCCACCGGGACAGACACGTTTTCTAACTATGGCTACACCTTC	CASSPTGTDTFSNYGYTF
-	TRBD2	TRBJ2-3	TRBV30	TGTGCCTGGCAAGCGGGGGGGGGTCGGGATACGCAGTATTTT	CAWQAGGGRDTQYF
-	-	TRBJ2-5	TRBV27	TGTGCCAGCAGTAAGGGGCAGTACCAAGAGACCCAGTACTTC	CASSKGQYQETQYF